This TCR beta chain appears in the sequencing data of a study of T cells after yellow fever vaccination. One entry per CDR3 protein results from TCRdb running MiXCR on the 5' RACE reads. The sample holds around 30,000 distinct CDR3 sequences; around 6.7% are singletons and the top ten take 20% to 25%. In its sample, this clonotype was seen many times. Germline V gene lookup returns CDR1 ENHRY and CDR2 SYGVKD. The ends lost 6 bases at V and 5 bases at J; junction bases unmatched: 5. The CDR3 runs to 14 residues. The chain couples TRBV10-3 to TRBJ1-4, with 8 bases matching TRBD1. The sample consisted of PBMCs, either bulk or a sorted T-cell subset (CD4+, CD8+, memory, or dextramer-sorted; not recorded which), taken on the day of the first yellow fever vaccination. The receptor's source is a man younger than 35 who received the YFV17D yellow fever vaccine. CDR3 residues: CAIRPGQDNEKLFF. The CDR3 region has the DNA TGTGCCATCAGACCGGGACAGGACAATGAAAAACTGTTTTTT.